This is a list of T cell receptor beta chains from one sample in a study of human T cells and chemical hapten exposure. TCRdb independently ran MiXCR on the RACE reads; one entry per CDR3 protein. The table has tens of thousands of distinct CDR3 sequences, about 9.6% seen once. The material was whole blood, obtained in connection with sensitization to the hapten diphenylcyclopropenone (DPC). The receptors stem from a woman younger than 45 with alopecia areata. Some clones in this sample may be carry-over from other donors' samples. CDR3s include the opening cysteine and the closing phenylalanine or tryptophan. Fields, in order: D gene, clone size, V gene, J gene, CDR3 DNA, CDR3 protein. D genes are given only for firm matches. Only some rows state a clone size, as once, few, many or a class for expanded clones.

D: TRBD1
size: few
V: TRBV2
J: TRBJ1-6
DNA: TGTGCCAGCGACGGACAGGCGAATTCACCCCTCCACTTT
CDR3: CASDGQANSPLHF

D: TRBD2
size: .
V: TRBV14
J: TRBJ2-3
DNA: TGTGCCAGCAGCCAAGCCCTAGCGGGGCGCACAGATACGCAGTATTTT
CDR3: CASSQALAGRTDTQYF

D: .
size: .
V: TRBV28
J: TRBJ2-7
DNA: TGTGCCAGCGGGCTAGGATCCCACGAGCAGTACTTC
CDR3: CASGLGSHEQYF

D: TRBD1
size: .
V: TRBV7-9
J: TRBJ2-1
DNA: TGTGCCAGCAGCTTACAGACAGGGGCAATCTACAATGAGCAGTTCTTC
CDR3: CASSLQTGAIYNEQFF

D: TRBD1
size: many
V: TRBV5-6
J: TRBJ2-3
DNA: TGTGCCAGCAGCTCCGGGACAGGGGAAGCAGATACGCAGTATTTT
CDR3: CASSSGTGEADTQYF

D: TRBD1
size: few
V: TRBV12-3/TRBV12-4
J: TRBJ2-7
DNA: TGTGCCAGCAGTATTCAGGGGGTTACCTACGAGCAGTACTTC
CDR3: CASSIQGVTYEQYF

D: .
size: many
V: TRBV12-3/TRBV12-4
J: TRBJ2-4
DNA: TGTGCCAGCAGTTTGGGGGAAGGCGCCAAAAACATTCAGTACTTC
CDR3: CASSLGEGAKNIQYF

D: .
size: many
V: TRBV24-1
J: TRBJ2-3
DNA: TGTGCCACCAGTGCTCGGGTCCTCTACACAGATACGCAGTATTTT
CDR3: CATSARVLYTDTQYF

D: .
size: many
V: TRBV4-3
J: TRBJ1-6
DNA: TGCGCCAGCAGCCAACGCAGGGTTGATTCACCCCTCCACTTT
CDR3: CASSQRRVDSPLHF

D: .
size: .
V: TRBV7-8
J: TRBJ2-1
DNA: TGTGCCAGCAGCTTAGGAATGTGGTCCTACAATGAGCAGTTCTTC
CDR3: CASSLGMWSYNEQFF

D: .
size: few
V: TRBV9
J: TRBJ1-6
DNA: TGTGCCAGCAGAGGACTTACAAAGGATTCACCCCTCCACTTT
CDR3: CASRGLTKDSPLHF

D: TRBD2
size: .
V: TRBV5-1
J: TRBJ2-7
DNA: TGCGCCAGCAGCCCCGTAGCGGGGGGCTGCGGGGAGCAGTACTTC
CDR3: CASSPVAGGCGEQYF

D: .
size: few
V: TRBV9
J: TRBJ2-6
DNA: TGTGCCAGCAGCGCCATCCCTAGCCTCCTGGGACACGGCTCTGGGGCCAACGTCCTGACTTTC
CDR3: CASSAIPSLLGHGSGANVLTF

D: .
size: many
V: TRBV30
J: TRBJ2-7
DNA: TGTGCCTGGACCACTAACGGTAACGAGCGGCAGTACGAGCAGTACTTC
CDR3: CAWTTNGNERQYEQYF

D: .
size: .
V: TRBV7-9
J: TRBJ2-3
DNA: TGTGCCAGCAGCTTAGATGGACAAGGGGCTTCAGATACGCAGTATTTT
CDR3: CASSLDGQGASDTQYF

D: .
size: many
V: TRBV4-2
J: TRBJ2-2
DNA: TGTGCCAGCAGCCAAGGATTGCGGGGAATCGGGGAGCTGTTTTTT
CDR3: CASSQGLRGIGELFF

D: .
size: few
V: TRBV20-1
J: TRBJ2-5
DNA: TGCAGTGCTAGAGTAGGAGGAGAAGAGACCCAGTACTTC
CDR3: CSARVGGEETQYF

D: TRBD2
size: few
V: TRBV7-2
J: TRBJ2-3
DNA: TGTGCCAGCAGCCCGGGACTAGCGTCAGATACGCAGTATTTT
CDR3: CASSPGLASDTQYF

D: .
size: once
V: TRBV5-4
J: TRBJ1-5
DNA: TGTGCCAGCAGCTGGGGGGGGGTCAGCAATCAGCCCCAGCATTTT
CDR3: CASSWGGVSNQPQHF

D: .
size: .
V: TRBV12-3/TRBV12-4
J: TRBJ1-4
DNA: TGTGCCAGCAGCCCACTGGGGGGGAGACGGGAAAAACTGTTTTTT
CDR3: CASSPLGGRREKLFF

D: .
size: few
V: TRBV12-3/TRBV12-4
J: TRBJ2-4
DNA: TGTGCCAGCAGTTTACTGGGGGCGCTTTCCGTTCAGTACTTC
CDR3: CASSLLGALSVQYF

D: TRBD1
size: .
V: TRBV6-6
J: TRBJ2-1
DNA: TGTGCCAGCAGTCCCGACAGGGCGAGGGGTGTCAATGAGCAGTTCTTC
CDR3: CASSPDRARGVNEQFF

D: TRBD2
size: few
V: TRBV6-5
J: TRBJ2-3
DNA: TGTGCCAGCAAAAGGACCGGGACTAGTGGTTCAGATACGCAGTATTTT
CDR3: CASKRTGTSGSDTQYF

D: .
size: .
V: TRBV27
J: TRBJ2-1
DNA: TGTGCCAGCAGTTGGAGGGACAGTAGGAATGAGCAGTTCTTC
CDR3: CASSWRDSRNEQFF

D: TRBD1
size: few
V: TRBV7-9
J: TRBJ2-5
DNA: TGTGCCAGCAGCCGGACAGGGGGAGAAGAGACCCAGTACTTC
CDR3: CASSRTGGEETQYF

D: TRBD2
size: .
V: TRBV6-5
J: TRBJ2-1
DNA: TGTGCCAGCAGCTGGGGGGGGACCTCCTACAATGAGCAGTTCTTC
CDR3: CASSWGGTSYNEQFF

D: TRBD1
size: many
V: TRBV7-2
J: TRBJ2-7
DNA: TGTGCCAGCAGCTTAGGGGGACAGGGGGCATACGAGCAGTACTTC
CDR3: CASSLGGQGAYEQYF

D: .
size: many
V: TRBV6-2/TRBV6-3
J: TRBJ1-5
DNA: TGTGCCAGCAGTCTTTTGGGGGGCGGCAATCAGCCCCAGCATTTT
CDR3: CASSLLGGGNQPQHF

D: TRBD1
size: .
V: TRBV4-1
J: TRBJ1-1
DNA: TGCGCCAGCAGCCAACCGACAGGGGACTGGAACACTGAAGCTTTCTTT
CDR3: CASSQPTGDWNTEAFF

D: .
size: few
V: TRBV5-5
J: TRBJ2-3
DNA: TGTGCCAGCAGCTTGCAAGGGCGACGCACAGATACGCAGTATTTT
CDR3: CASSLQGRRTDTQYF

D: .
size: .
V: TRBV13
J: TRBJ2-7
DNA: TGTGCCAGCAGCCCCGGGCTCACGCCCCACGAGCAGTACTTC
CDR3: CASSPGLTPHEQYF

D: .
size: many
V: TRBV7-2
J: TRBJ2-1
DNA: TGTGCCAGCAGTTTCCCCCAATCTGAGCAGTTCTTC
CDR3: CASSFPQSEQFF

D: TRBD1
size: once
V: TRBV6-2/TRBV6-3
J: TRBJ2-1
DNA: TGTGCCAGCAGTTACTCGATTAATTACCCGGGACAGGGGTTTGTTTTCGATGAGCAGTTCTTC
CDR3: CASSYSINYPGQGFVFDEQFF

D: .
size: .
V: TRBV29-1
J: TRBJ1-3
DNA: TGCAGCGTTTCGGGGGTTGGAAACACCATATATTTT
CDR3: CSVSGVGNTIYF

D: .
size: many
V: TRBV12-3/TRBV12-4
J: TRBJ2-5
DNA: TGTGCCAGCATCCCTACTCGGGTCCTCCAAGAGACCCAGTACTTC
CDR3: CASIPTRVLQETQYF

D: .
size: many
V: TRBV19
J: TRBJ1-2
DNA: TGTGCCAGTAGTGTGTTCGGGAGTGGAAATGGCTACACCTTC
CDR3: CASSVFGSGNGYTF

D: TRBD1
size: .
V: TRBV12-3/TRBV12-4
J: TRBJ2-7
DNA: TGTGCCAGCAGGGGGACAGGGACCAACTACGAGCAGTACTTC
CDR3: CASRGTGTNYEQYF

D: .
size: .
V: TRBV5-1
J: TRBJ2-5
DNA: TGCGCCAGCAGGCAAACTCCGGGACGGGGACAAGAGACCCAGTACTTC
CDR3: CASRQTPGRGQETQYF

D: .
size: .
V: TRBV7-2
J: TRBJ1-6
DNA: TGTGCCAGCAGCTTAGCTCAGGGCTATGTTAATTCACCCCTCCACTTT
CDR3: CASSLAQGYVNSPLHF

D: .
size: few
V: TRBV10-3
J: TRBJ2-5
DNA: TGTGCCATCAGTGATAATGGGAAAAGCCGGGAGACCCAGTACTTC
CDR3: CAISDNGKSRETQYF

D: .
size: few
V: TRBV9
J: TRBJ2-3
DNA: TGTGCCAGCAGCACCCGACAGATAGCTAGCACAGATACGCAGTATTTT
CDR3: CASSTRQIASTDTQYF

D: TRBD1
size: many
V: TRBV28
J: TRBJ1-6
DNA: TGTGCCAGCAGTTGGGGCTCCGCAGGGGGGGCGATGGGGAGAAATTCACCCCTCCACTTT
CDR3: CASSWGSAGGAMGRNSPLHF

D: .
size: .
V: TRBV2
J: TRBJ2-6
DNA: TGTGCCAGCACTGGCACTGGGGCCAACGTCCTGACTTTC
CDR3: CASTGTGANVLTF

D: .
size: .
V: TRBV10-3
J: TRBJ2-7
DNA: TGTGCCATCGGGCTTTTGGGCGAGCAGTACTTC
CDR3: CAIGLLGEQYF

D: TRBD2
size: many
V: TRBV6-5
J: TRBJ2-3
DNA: TGTGCCAGCAGTTACTCGAGAACTAGCGGGGGGACAGATACGCAGTATTTT
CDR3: CASSYSRTSGGTDTQYF

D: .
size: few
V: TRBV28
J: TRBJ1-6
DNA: TGTGCCAGCAGTATGCCCAGCTCCTATAATTCACCCCTCCACTTT
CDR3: CASSMPSSYNSPLHF

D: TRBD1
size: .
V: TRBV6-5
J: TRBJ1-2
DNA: TGTGCCAGCAGGGACAGGGGGTGGCATGGCTACACCTTC
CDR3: CASRDRGWHGYTF

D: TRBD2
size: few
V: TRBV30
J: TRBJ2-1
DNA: TGTGCCTGGAGTGTAGCCCCCACTCGGGGGGGCCTCTACAATGAGCAGTTCTTC
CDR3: CAWSVAPTRGGLYNEQFF

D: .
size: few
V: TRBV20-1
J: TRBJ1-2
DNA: TGCAGTGCTCCACAGGGTGCTAACTATGGCTACACCTTC
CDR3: CSAPQGANYGYTF

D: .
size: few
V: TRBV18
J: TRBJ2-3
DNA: TGTGCCAGCTCACCACGACAGCTAGAAGATACGCAGTATTTT
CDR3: CASSPRQLEDTQYF

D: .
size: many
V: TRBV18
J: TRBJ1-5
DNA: TGTGCCAGCTCACCCTCCCTCGATAGTCAGCCCCAGCATTTT
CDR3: CASSPSLDSQPQHF

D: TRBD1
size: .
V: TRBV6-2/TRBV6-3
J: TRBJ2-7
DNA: TGTGCCAGCAATCAGATGGGACAGGTATACTACGAGCAGTACTTC
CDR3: CASNQMGQVYYEQYF

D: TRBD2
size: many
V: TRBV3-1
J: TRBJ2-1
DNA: TGTGCCAGCAGCCAAGGTATTAGCGGGGGCCCCATTAAGCAGTTCTTC
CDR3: CASSQGISGGPIKQFF

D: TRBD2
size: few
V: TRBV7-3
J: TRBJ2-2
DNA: TGTGCCAGCAGCTTCGGCGGGGGGGCCGACACCGGGGAGCTGTTTTTT
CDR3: CASSFGGGADTGELFF

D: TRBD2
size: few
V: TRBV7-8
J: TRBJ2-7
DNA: TGTGCCAGCAGCTCGCGGGTTGGGGAGGGCGAGCAGTACTTC
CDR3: CASSSRVGEGEQYF

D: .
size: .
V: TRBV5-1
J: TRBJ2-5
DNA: TGCGCCAGCAGCTTGGCGGCTTTTGGCCAAGAGACCCAGTACTTC
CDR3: CASSLAAFGQETQYF

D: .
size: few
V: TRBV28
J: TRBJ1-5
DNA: TGTGCCAGCAGACTGGGCCAGCCTAATCAGCCCCAGCATTTT
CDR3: CASRLGQPNQPQHF

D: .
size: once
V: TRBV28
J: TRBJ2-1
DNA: TGTGCCTCCTCGGAGGGAGGGGGCGACGAGCAGTTCTTC
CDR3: CASSEGGGDEQFF

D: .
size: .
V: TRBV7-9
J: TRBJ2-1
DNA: TGTGCCAGCAGCCCGCCGGGCCTCTCCTACAATGAGCAGTTCTTC
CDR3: CASSPPGLSYNEQFF